Sequencing of this T cell receptor beta chain was carried out in a study of persistence of HIV-infected CD4 T cells. A note on this clone: As yet, its antigen is unknown.

This was the immunoSEQ version 4 assay in survey mode. Produced via immunoSEQ multiplex PCR; TCRdb's table is partial and in-frame only. The sample lists around 13,000 clones, roughly 71% occurring once. The germline V gene has CDR1 MNHEY and CDR2 SVGAGI. There are 16 residues in the CDR3. With V trimmed by 4 bases and J by 7 bases, 7 bases remained unmatched. Cells were stimulated with CMV-infected fibroblast lysates at 10 ug/mL. Sorting selected CD4+ T cells upregulating both CD40 ligand and CD69. Inclusion required CMV-positive serology and CD4+ counts above 400 cells/uL. Stimulated PBMCs had first been depleted of CD8+ T cells.

This receptor was taken from an adult man with HIV who was CMV-seropositive. This material consisted of CD4+ T cells sorted from PBMCs after roughly 18-hour stimulation, taken from a patient who received antiretroviral therapy. This chain joins TRBV6-5 and TRBJ2-2, with 12 bases fitting TRBD2. For the CDR3, the DNA is TGTGCCAGCAGTTCCTCGACTAGCGGGGGACACGGGGAGCTGTTTTTT. Translating it yields CASSSSTSGGHGELFF.